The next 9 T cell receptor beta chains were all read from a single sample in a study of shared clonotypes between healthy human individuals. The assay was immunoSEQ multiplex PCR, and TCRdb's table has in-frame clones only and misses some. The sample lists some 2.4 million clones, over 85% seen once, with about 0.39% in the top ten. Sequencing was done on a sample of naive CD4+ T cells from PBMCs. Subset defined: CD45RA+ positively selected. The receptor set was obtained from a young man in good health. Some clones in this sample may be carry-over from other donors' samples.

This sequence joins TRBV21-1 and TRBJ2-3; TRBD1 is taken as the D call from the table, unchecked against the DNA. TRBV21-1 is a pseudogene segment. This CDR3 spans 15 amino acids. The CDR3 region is CASSSRDTCTDTQYF. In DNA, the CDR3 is TGTGCCAGCAGCTCCCGAGACACCTGCACAGATACGCAGTATTTT.

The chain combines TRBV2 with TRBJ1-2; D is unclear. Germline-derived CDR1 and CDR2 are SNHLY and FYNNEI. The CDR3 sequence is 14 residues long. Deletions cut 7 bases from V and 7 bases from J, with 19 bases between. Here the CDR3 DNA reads TGTGCCAGCACTCCGCTTGGGATTTGGGGTGGCTACACCTTC. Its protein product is CASTPLGIWGGYTF.

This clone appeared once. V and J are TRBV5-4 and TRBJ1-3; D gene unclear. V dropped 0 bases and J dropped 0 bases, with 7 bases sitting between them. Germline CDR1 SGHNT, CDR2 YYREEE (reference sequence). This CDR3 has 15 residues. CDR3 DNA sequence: TGTGCCAGCAGCTTGGAAGGGAGCTCTGGAAACACCATATATTTT. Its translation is CASSLEGSSGNTIYF.

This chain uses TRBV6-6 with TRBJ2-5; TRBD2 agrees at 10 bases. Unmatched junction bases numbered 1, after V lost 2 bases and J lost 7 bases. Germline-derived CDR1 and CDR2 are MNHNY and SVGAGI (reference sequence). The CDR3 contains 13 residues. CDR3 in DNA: TGTGCCAGCAGTTACGCTAGCGGGGGGACCCAGTACTTC. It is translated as CASSYASGGTQYF.

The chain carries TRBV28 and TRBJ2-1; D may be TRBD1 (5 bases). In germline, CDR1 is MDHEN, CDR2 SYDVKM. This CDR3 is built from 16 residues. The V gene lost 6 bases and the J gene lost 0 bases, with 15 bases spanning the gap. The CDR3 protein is CASRQHQGSSYNEQFF. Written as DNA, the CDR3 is TGTGCCAGCAGACAACACCAGGGAAGCTCCTACAATGAGCAGTTCTTC.

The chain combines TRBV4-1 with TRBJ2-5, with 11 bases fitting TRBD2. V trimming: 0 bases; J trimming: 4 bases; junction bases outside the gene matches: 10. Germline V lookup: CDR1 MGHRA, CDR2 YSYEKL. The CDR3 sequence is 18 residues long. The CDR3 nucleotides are TGCGCCAGCAGCCAAGATTGGGTAGCGGGAGGGCCCCGAGAGACCCAGTACTTC. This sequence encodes CASSQDWVAGGPRETQYF.

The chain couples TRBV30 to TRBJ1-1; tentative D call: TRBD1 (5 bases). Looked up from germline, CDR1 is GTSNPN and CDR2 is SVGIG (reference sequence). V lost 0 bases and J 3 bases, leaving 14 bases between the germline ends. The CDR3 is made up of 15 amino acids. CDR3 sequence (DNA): TGTGCCTGGAGTGTTGGAGCCAGGGACTACACTGAAGCTTTCTTT. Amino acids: CAWSVGARDYTEAFF. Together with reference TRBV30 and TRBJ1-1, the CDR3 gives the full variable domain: SQTIHQWPATLVQPVGSPLSLECTVEGTSNPNLYWYRQAAGRGLQLLFYSVGIGQISSEVPQNLSASRPQDRQFILSSKKLLLSDSGFYLCAWSVGARDYTEAFFGQGTRLTVV.

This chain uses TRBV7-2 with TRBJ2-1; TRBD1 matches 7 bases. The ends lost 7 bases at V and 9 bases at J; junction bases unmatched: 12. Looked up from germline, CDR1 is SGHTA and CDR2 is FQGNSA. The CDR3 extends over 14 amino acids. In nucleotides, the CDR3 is TGTGCCAGCACAAAAGGAGGTAGGGGGCCTGAGCAGTTCTTC. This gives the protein CASTKGGRGPEQFF.

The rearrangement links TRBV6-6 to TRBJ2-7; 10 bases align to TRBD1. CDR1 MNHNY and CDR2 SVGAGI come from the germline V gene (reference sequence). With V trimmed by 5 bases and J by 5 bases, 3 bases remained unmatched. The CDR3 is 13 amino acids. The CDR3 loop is CASSRGTGDEQYF. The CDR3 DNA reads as TGTGCCAGCAGTAGGGGGACAGGGGACGAGCAGTACTTC.